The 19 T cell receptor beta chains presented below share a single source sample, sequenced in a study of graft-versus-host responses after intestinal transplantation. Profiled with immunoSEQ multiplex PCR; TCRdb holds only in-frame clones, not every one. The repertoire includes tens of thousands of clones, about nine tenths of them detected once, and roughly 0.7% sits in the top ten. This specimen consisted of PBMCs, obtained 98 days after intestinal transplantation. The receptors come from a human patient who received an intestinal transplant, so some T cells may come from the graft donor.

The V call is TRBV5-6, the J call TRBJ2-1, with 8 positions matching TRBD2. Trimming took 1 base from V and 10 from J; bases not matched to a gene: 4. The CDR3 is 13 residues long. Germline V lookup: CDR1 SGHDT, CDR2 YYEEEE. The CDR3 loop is CASSLYASGEQFF. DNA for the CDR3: TGTGCCAGCAGCTTGTACGCTAGCGGGGAGCAGTTCTTC.

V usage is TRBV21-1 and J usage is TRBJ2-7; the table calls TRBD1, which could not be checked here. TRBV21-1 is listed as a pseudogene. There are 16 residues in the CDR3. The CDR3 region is CASSKRKGRGPYEQYF. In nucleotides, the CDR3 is TGTGCCAGCAGCAAAAGAAAGGGCAGGGGGCCCTACGAGCAGTACTTC.

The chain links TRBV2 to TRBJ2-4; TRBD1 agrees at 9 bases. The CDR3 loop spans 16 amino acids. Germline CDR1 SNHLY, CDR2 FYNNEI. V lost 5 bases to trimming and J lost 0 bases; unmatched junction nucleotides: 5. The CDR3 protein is CASSLQGAGAKNIQYF. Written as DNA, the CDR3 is TGTGCCAGCAGTCTACAGGGGGCGGGAGCCAAAAACATTCAGTACTTC.

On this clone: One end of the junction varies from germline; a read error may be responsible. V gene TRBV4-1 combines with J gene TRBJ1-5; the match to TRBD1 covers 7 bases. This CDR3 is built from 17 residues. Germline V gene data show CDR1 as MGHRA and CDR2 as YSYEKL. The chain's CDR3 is CTSSQGPGGYSNQPQHF. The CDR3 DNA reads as TGCACCAGCAGCCAAGGGCCAGGGGGATATAGCAATCAGCCCCAGCATTTT.

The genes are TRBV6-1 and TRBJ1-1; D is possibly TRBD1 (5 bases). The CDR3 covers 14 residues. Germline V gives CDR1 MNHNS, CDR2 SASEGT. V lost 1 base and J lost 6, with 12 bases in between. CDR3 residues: CASSEVNRRAEAFF. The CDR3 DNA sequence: TGTGCCAGCAGTGAAGTGAACAGGAGGGCTGAAGCTTTCTTT.

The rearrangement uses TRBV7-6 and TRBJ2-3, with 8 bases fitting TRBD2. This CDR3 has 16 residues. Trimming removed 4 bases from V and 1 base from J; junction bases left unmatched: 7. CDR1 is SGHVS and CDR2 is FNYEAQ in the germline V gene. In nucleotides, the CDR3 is TGTGCCAGCAGCTCATTAGCGGGACCCCGCACAGATACGCAGTATTTT. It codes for CASSSLAGPRTDTQYF.

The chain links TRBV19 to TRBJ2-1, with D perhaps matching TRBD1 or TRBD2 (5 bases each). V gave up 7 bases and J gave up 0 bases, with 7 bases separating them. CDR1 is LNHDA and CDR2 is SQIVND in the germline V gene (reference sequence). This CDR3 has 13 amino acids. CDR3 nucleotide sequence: TGTGCCAGTACAGGGACCTCCTACAATGAGCAGTTCTTC. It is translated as CASTGTSYNEQFF. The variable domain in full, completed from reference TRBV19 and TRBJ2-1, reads DGGITQSPKYLFRKEGQNVTLSCEQNLNHDAMYWYRQDPGQGLRLIYYSQIVNDFQKGDIAEGYSVSREKKESFPLTVTSAQKNPTAFYLCASTGTSYNEQFFGPGTRLTVL.

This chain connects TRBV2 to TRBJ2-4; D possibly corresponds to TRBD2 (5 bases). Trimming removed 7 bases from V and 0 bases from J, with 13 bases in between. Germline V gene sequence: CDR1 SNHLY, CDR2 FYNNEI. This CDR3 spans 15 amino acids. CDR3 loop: CASKERTVAKNIQYF. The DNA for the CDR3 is TGTGCCAGCAAGGAGAGGACTGTAGCCAAAAACATTCAGTACTTC.

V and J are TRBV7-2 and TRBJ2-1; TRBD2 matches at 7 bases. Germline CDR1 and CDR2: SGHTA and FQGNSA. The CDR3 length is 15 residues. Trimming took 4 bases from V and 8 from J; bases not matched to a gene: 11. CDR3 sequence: CASSSLAGNWDEQFF. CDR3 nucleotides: TGTGCCAGCAGCTCCTTAGCGGGTAATTGGGATGAGCAGTTCTTC.

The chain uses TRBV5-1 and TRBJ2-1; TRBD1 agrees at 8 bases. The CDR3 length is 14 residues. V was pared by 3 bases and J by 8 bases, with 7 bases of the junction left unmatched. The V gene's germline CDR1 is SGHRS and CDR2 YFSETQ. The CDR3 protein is CASSWTGSGDEQFF. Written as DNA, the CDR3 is TGCGCCAGCAGCTGGACAGGGTCTGGCGATGAGCAGTTCTTC.

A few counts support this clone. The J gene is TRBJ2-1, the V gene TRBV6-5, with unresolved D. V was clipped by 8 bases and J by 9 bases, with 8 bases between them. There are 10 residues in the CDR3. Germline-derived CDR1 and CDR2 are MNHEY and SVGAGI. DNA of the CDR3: TGTGCCAGCGGCTGGGGTGAGCAGTTCTTC. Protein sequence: CASGWGEQFF.

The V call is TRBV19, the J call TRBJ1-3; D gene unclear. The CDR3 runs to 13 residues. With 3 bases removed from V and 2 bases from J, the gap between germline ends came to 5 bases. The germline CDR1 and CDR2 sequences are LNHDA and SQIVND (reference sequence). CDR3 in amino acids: CASSIDAGNTIYF. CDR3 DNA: TGTGCCAGTAGTATCGACGCTGGAAACACCATATATTTT.

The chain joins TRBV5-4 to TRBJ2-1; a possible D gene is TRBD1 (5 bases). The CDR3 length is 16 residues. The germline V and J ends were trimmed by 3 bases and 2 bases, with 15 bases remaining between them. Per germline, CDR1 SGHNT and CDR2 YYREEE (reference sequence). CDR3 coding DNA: TGTGCCAGCAGCTCTCCGACAGCCTTGGCCTACAATGAGCAGTTCTTC. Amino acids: CASSSPTALAYNEQFF.

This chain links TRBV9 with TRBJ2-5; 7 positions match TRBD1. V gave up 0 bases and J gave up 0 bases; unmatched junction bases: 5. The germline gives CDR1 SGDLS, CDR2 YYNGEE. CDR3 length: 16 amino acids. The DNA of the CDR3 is TGTGCCAGCAGCGTAGACACAGGGGAGTACCAAGAGACCCAGTACTTC. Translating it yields CASSVDTGEYQETQYF.

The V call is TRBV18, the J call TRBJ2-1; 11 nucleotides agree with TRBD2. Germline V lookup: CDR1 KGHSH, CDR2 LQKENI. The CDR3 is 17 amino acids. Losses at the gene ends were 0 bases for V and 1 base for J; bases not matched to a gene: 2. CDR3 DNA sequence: TGTGCCAGCTCACCACCAGGACTAGCGGGTTCCTACAATGAGCAGTTCTTC. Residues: CASSPPGLAGSYNEQFF.

CDR3 in amino acids: CASSIRWPPTMEQYEQYF. CDR3 DNA sequence: TGTGCCAGTAGTATTCGGTGGCCCCCCACTATGGAACAATACGAGCAGTACTTC. The chain is built from TRBV19 and TRBJ2-7; no clear D gene. Germline values: CDR1 LNHDA, CDR2 SQIVND (reference sequence). The CDR3 is made up of 18 amino acids. V was cut by 3 bases and J by 4 bases, with 25 bases left in between.

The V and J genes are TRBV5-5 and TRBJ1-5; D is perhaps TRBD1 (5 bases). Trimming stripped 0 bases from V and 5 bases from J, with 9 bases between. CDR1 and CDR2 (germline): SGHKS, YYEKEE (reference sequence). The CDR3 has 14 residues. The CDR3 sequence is CASSLGLGDQPQHF. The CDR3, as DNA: TGTGCCAGCAGCTTGGGGCTGGGGGATCAGCCCCAGCATTTT.

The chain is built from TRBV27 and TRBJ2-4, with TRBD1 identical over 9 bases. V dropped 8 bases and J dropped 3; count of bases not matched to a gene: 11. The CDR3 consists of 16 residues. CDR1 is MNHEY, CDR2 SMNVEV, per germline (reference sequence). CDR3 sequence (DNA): TGTGCCAGCTCGAAGAGCCGGACAGGGGACAAAAACATTCAGTACTTC. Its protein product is CASSKSRTGDKNIQYF.

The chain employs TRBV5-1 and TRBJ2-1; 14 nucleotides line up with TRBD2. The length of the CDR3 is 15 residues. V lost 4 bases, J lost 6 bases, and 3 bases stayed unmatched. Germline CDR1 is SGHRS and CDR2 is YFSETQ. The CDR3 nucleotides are TGCGCCAGCAGCCCTGGGACTAGCGGGAGCAATGAGCAGTTCTTC. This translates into CASSPGTSGSNEQFF. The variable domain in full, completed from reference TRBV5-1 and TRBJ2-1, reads KAGVTQTPRYLIKTRGQQVTLSCSPISGHRSVSWYQQTPGQGLQFLFEYFSETQRNKGNFPGRFSGRQFSNSRSEMNVSTLELGDSALYLCASSPGTSGSNEQFFGPGTRLTVL.